The T cell receptor (beta chain) under discussion was sequenced for a study of read filtering for tumor transcriptome and immune sequencing. General study points: Approximately 80% of IR-seq clonotypes had one read, totaling around 3.3% of reads; RNA-seq: 74.6% and 44.6%.

This clonotype showed up many times. Its antigen is unidentified. This library used around 400 ng RNA and molecular barcoded adaptors spanning alpha/delta and beta/gamma chains. MiXCR, applied by TCRdb to the reads, yields one record per CDR3 protein. Here the sample spans approximately 65,000 distinct CDR3 sequences, around 14% being singletons. The TCR originated in a donor at least 40 years old with multiple myeloma. Sequencing was done on a sample of a population of CD138-negative cells sorted from bone marrow.

As DNA, the CDR3 is TGTGCCAGCAGCAACCTAGCGGGAGGGCCGGAGTACAATGAGCAGTTCTTC. Amino acids: CASSNLAGGPEYNEQFF. This rearrangement joins TRBV13 to TRBJ2-1; 12 bases align to TRBD2. Germline-derived CDR1 and CDR2 are PRHDT and FYEKMQ (reference sequence). CDR3 length: 17 amino acids. The V gene end was trimmed by 5 bases and the J gene end by 4 bases; junction bases not matched to a gene: 9. Combining the CDR3 with reference TRBV13 and TRBJ2-1 gives the whole variable domain AAGVIQSPRHLIKEKRETATLKCYPIPRHDTVYWYQQGPGQDPQFLISFYEKMQSDKGSIPDRFSAQQFSDYHSELNMSSLELGDSALYFCASSNLAGGPEYNEQFFGPGTRLTVL.